The rows below give T cell receptor beta chains drawn from one sample of a study of T cells in pancreatic ductal adenocarcinoma. The method was immunoSEQ multiplex PCR; TCRdb's version includes in-frame clones alone and lacks a portion of them. The sample has 25,000 to 35,000 clones, approximately 90% seen once. Sequencing input: PBMCs. The source of these receptors is a human donor with pancreatic ductal adenocarcinoma. Each CDR3 is given with its conserved first and last residue. A D gene is named only where the DNA matches it firmly. Part of the rows lack a size; the others show once, few, many or a class for expanded clones.

TRBV11-3	NA	NA	TRBJ2-5	CASSLGAVGQETQYF	TGTGCCAGCAGCTTAGGGGCGGTGGGCCAAGAGACCCAGTACTTC
TRBV13	NA	TRBD1	TRBJ1-2	CASSLRGRGGDGYTF	TGTGCCAGCAGCTTACGGGGCAGGGGGGGCGATGGCTACACCTTC
TRBV20-1	NA	NA	TRBJ2-5	CSAISETQYF	TGCAGTGCTATTTCGGAGACCCAGTACTTC
TRBV11-1	once	NA	TRBJ2-2	CASSASNTGELFF	TGTGCCAGCAGCGCCAGCAACACCGGGGAGCTGTTTTTT
TRBV5-1	NA	NA	TRBJ2-7	CASSSTPQVGLEQYF	TGCGCCAGCAGCTCCACCCCACAGGTGGGTCTCGAGCAGTACTTC
TRBV11-2	NA	NA	TRBJ2-1	CASSPRDGTTYNEQFF	TGTGCCAGCAGCCCTCGGGATGGGACCACCTACAATGAGCAGTTCTTC
TRBV7-2	NA	NA	TRBJ2-7	CASSSMGHAADEQYF	TGTGCCAGCAGCTCGATGGGACACGCGGCCGACGAGCAGTACTTC
TRBV29-1	NA	NA	TRBJ2-7	CSVEYSYEQYF	TGCAGCGTTGAATACTCCTACGAGCAGTACTTC
TRBV6-5	NA	NA	TRBJ1-2	CASGQPYGYTF	TGTGCCAGCGGACAGCCCTATGGCTACACCTTC
TRBV18	NA	NA	TRBJ2-6	CASSSRGTWGLGANVLTF	TGTGCCAGCTCATCAAGAGGGACTTGGGGGTTGGGGGCCAACGTCCTGACTTTC
TRBV7-9	NA	TRBD2	TRBJ2-1	CASSSSGWTYNEQFF	TGTGCCAGCAGCTCTAGCGGGTGGACCTACAATGAGCAGTTCTTC
TRBV5-6	NA	NA	TRBJ1-2	CASSFPDLPLRGYTF	TGTGCCAGCAGCTTTCCGGACCTCCCCCTGAGGGGCTACACCTTC
TRBV18	NA	TRBD1	TRBJ1-1	CASSPTGGNTEAFF	TGTGCCAGCTCACCAACAGGGGGCAACACTGAAGCTTTCTTT
TRBV7-9	NA	TRBD2	TRBJ2-3	CASSLALAGTDTQYF	TGTGCCAGCAGCTTAGCCCTAGCGGGAACAGATACGCAGTATTTT
TRBV18	NA	NA	TRBJ1-2	CASSLQGSSPNYGYTF	TGTGCCAGCTCACTGCAGGGGTCCTCTCCGAACTATGGCTACACCTTC
TRBV4-1	NA	NA	TRBJ1-4	CATGTATNEKLFF	TGCGCCACCGGCACCGCAACTAATGAAAAACTGTTTTTT
TRBV5-1	once	NA	TRBJ2-3	CASSPELGTDTQYF	TGCGCCAGCAGCCCGGAGCTGGGCACAGATACGCAGTATTTT
TRBV5-4	NA	NA	TRBJ1-2	CASSPVEAGETGYTF	TGTGCCAGCAGCCCCGTGGAGGCAGGGGAGACTGGCTACACCTTC
TRBV14	NA	TRBD1	TRBJ2-7	CASSLGQGAYEQYF	TGTGCCAGCAGCCTAGGACAGGGGGCGTACGAGCAGTACTTC
TRBV5-1	NA	NA	TRBJ1-4	CASSLGATNEKLFF	TGCGCCAGCAGCTTGGGCGCAACTAATGAAAAACTGTTTTTT
TRBV7-2	NA	TRBD2	TRBJ2-1	CASSLARLAGVVNEQFF	TGTGCCAGCAGCTTAGCGCGACTAGCGGGAGTAGTGAATGAGCAGTTCTTC
TRBV28	NA	TRBD1	TRBJ2-7	CASSPGTALRTSYEQYF	TGTGCCAGCAGTCCGGGGACAGCCCTAAGAACCTCCTACGAGCAGTACTTC
TRBV4-3	NA	NA	TRBJ2-2	CASSQEVQTGELFF	TGCGCCAGCAGCCAAGAGGTACAGACCGGGGAGCTGTTTTTT
TRBV5-6	NA	NA	TRBJ2-1	CASSSAQGRNEQFF	TGTGCCAGCAGCTCGGCACAGGGTAGGAATGAGCAGTTCTTC
TRBV19	NA	NA	TRBJ1-2	CASRREDYGYTF	TGTGCCAGTAGAAGGGAGGACTATGGCTACACCTTC
TRBV27	NA	NA	TRBJ1-5	CASSLAWGQPQHF	TGTGCCAGCAGTTTGGCCTGGGGACAGCCCCAGCATTTT
TRBV5-5	NA	NA	TRBJ2-3	CASSKDRASTDTQYF	TGTGCCAGCAGTAAGGACAGAGCTAGCACAGATACGCAGTATTTT
TRBV4-1	NA	NA	TRBJ2-1	CASSSWTKSSYNEQFF	TGCGCCAGCAGCTCCTGGACTAAGAGCTCCTACAATGAGCAGTTCTTC